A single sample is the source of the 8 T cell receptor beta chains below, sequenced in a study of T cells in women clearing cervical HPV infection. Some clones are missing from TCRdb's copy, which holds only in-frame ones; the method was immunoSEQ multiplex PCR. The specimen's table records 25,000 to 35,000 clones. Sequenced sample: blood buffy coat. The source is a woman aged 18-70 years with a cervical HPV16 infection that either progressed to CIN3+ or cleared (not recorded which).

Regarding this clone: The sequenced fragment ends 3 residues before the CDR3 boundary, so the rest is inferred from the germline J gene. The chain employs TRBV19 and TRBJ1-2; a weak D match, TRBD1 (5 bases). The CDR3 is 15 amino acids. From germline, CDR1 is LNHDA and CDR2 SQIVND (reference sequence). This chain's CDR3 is CASSSRTSGGNNYTF. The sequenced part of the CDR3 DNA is TGTGCCAGTAGTTCACGGACTAGCGGGGGGAATAAC. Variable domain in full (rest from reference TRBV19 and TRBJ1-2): DGGITQSPKYLFRKEGQNVTLSCEQNLNHDAMYWYRQDPGQGLRLIYYSQIVNDFQKGDIAEGYSVSREKKESFPLTVTSAQKNPTAFYLCASSSRTSGGNNYTFGSGTRLTVV.

CDR3 loop: CASSRTSGSYEQYF. The sequenced CDR3 bases are TGCGCCAGCAGCCGTACTAGCGGGAGTTACGAG. The chain employs TRBV5-1 and TRBJ2-7; 11 bases agree with TRBD2. With the read ending 3 residues before the CDR3 end, the germline J gene is used to fill in that end. The trim removed 4 bases at V and 4 bases at J, leaving 4 bases unmatched. Germline CDR1 is SGHRS and CDR2 is YFSETQ. The CDR3 covers 14 residues.

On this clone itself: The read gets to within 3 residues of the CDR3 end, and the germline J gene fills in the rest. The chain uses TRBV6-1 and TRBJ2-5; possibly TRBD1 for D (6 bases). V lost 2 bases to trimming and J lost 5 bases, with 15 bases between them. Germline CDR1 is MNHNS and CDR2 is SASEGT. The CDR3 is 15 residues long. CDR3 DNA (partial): TGTGCCAGCAGTGAAACACAGGGCCCCGGGGAGACC. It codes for CASSETQGPGET. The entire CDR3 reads CASSETQGPGETQYF.

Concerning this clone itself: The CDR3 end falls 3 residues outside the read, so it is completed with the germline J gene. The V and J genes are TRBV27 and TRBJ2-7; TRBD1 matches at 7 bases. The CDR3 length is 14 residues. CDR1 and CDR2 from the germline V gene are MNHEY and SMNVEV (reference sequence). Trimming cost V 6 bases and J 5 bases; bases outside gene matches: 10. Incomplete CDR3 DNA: TGTGCCAGCAGCTTCTCCACAGGGGTGGACGAG. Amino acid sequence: CASSFSTGVDE. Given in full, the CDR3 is CASSFSTGVDEQYF.

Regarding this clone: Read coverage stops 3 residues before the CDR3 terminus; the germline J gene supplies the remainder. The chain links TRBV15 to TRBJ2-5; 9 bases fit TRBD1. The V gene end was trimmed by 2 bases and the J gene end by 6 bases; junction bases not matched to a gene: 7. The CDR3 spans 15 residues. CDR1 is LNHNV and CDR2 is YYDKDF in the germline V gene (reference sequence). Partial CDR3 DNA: TGTGCCACCAGCAGAAGTGGGACAGGGATGAAGACC. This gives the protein CATSRSGTGMKT. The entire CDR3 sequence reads CATSRSGTGMKTQYF.

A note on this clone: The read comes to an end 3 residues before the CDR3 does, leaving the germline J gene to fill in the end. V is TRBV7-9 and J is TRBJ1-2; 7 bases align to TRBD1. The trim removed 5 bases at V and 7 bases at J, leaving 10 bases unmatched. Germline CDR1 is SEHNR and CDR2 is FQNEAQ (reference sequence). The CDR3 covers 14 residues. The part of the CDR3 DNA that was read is TGTGCCAGCAGCCCTGACAGGGACTCGTCTGGC. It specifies CASSPDRDSSG. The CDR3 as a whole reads CASSPDRDSSGYTF. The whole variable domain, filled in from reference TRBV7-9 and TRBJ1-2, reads DTGVSQNPRHKITKRGQNVTFRCDPISEHNRLYWYRQTLGQGPEFLTYFQNEAQLEKSRLLSDRFSAERPKGSFSTLEIQRTEQGDSAMYLCASSPDRDSSGYTFGSGTRLTVV.

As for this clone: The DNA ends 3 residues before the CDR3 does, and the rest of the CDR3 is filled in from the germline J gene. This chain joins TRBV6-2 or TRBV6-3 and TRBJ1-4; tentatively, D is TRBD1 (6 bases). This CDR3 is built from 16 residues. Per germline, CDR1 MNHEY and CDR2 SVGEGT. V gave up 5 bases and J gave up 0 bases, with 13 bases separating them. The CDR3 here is CASSNLGTPTNEKLFF. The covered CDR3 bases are TGTGCCAGCAGTAACCTCGGGACACCAACTAATGAAAAA.

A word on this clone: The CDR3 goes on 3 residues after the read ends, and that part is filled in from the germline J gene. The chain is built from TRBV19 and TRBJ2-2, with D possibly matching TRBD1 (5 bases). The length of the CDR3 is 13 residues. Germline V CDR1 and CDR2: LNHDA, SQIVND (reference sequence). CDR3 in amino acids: CASKDRGNEKLFF. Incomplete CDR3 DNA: TGTGCCAGTAAGGATAGGGGAAATGAAAAG.